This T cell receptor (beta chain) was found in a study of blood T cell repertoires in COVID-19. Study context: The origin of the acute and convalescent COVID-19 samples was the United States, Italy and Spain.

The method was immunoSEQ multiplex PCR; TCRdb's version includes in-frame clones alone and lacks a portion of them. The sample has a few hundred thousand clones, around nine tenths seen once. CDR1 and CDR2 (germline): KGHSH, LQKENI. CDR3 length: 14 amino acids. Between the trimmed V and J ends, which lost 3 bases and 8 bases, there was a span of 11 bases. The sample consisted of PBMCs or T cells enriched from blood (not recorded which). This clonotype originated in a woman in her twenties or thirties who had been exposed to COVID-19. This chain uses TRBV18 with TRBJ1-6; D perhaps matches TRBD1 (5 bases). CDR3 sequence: CASSPVGADSPLHF. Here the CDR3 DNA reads TGTGCCAGCTCACCCGTAGGGGCGGATTCACCCCTCCACTTT.